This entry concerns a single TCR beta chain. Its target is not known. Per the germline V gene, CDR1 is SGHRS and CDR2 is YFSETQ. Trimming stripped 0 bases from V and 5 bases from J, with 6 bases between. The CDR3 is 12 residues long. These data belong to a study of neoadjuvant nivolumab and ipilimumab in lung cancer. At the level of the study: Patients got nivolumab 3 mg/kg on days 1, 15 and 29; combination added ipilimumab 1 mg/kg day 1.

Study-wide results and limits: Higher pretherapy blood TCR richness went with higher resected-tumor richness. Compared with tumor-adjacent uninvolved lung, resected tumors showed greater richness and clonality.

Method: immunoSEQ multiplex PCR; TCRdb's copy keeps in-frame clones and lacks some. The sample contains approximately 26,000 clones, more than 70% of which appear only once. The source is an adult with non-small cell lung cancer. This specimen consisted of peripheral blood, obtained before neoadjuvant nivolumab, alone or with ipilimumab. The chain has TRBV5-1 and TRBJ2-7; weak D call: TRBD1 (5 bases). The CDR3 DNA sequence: TGCGCCAGCAGCTTGGTAGGGGACGAGCAGTACTTC. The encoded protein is CASSLVGDEQYF.